This is a list of T cell receptor beta chains from one sample in a study of blood T cell repertoires in COVID-19. Here immunoSEQ multiplex PCR was the method, and the copy in TCRdb shows in-frame clones only, minus some. The table records fewer than 80,000 clones, about 86% of them present only once. Specimen: peripheral blood. Every receptor here comes from a man older than 75 with COVID-19, enrolled during active disease. Each CDR3 is given with its conserved first and last residue. The order of the fields is V gene, J gene, clone size, D gene, CDR3 protein, CDR3 DNA. The D gene is left open where the match is weak. Size values are once, few and many counts, or a class for expanded clones, and some rows have none.

V: TRBV6-2/TRBV6-3; J: TRBJ1-1; size: -; D: -; CDR3: CASSPLGGMNTEAFF; DNA: TGTGCCAGCAGCCCCCTCGGGGGTATGAACACTGAAGCTTTCTTT
V: TRBV6-2/TRBV6-3; J: TRBJ2-7; size: -; D: TRBD1; CDR3: CASSYSGTGFFYEQYF; DNA: TGTGCCAGCAGTTACTCCGGGACAGGATTTTTCTACGAGCAGTACTTC
V: TRBV10-3; J: TRBJ2-3; size: -; D: -; CDR3: CAMGGRTDTQYF; DNA: TGTGCCATGGGAGGACGGACAGATACGCAGTATTTT
V: TRBV6-2/TRBV6-3; J: TRBJ2-7; size: -; D: TRBD1; CDR3: CASSPRGSSYEQYF; DNA: TGTGCCAGCAGTCCCAGGGGGTCCTCCTACGAGCAGTACTTC
V: TRBV29-1; J: TRBJ2-2; size: -; D: TRBD2; CDR3: CSVDSGGPANTGELFF; DNA: TGCAGCGTTGACAGCGGGGGGCCGGCGAACACCGGGGAGCTGTTTTTT
V: TRBV7-9; J: TRBJ1-5; size: -; D: TRBD1; CDR3: CASSLGTGFANRNQPQHF; DNA: TGTGCCAGCAGCTTGGGGACAGGGTTTGCTAATCGCAATCAGCCCCAGCATTTT
V: TRBV7-9; J: TRBJ2-7; size: -; D: TRBD2; CDR3: CASSFELLAGARSSYEQYF; DNA: TGTGCCAGCAGCTTTGAGCTTCTAGCGGGGGCCCGTAGCTCCTACGAGCAGTACTTC
V: TRBV19; J: TRBJ2-5; size: once; D: -; CDR3: CASSGAGPDRETQYF; DNA: TGTGCCAGTAGTGGGGCCGGGCCGGACCGGGAGACCCAGTACTTC
V: TRBV6-5; J: TRBJ2-7; size: few; D: -; CDR3: CASSSGAGGSHEQYF; DNA: TGTGCCAGCAGTTCGGGGGCAGGGGGTTCCCACGAGCAGTACTTC
V: TRBV10-3; J: TRBJ1-5; size: -; D: -; CDR3: CAISDLDYQPQHF; DNA: TGTGCCATCAGTGACTTAGATTATCAGCCCCAGCATTTT
V: TRBV7-2; J: TRBJ1-3; size: -; D: -; CDR3: CASSLAGANSGNTIYF; DNA: TGTGCCAGCAGCTTAGCTGGGGCCAACTCTGGAAACACCATATATTTT
V: TRBV28; J: TRBJ1-1; size: -; D: -; CDR3: CASSLKARGATRTFF; DNA: TGTGCCAGCAGTTTAAAGGCCCGGGGGGCGACGCGGACTTTCTTT
V: TRBV19; J: TRBJ1-6; size: -; D: TRBD1; CDR3: CASSIGQGTAYNSPLHF; DNA: TGTGCCAGTAGTATCGGACAGGGGACGGCCTATAATTCACCCCTCCACTTT
V: TRBV12-3/TRBV12-4; J: TRBJ1-2; size: -; D: TRBD1; CDR3: CASSLGQGEGYTF; DNA: TGTGCCAGCAGCTTGGGACAGGGAGAAGGCTACACCTTC
V: TRBV4-3; J: TRBJ1-2; size: -; D: TRBD1; CDR3: CASSQEYRGGYYGYTF; DNA: TGCGCCAGCAGCCAAGAGTATAGAGGGGGCTATTATGGCTACACCTTC
V: TRBV5-5; J: TRBJ2-1; size: -; D: TRBD1; CDR3: CASTLGGQDNEQFF; DNA: TGTGCCAGTACTTTGGGGGGACAGGACAATGAGCAGTTCTTC
V: TRBV7-6; J: TRBJ1-3; size: -; D: -; CDR3: CASSLQENTIYF; DNA: TGTGCCAGCAGCTTACAAGAGAACACCATATATTTT
V: TRBV4-2; J: TRBJ2-2; size: -; D: -; CDR3: CASSQATLMDTGELFF; DNA: TGTGCCAGCAGCCAAGCTACACTAATGGACACCGGGGAGCTGTTTTTT
V: TRBV7-9; J: TRBJ1-1; size: -; D: -; CDR3: CASSLGAMNTEAFF; DNA: TGTGCCAGCAGCTTAGGAGCCATGAACACTGAAGCTTTCTTT
V: TRBV2; J: TRBJ1-2; size: -; D: TRBD1; CDR3: CASSEGQISGYTF; DNA: TGTGCCAGCAGCGAGGGACAGATCTCTGGCTACACCTTC
V: TRBV6-5; J: TRBJ2-3; size: -; D: -; CDR3: CASRMGGSTDTQYF; DNA: TGTGCCAGCAGGATGGGGGGTTCGACAGATACGCAGTATTTT
V: TRBV5-8; J: TRBJ1-3; size: -; D: -; CDR3: CASSSGEGGFSGNTIYF; DNA: TGTGCCAGCAGCTCGGGGGAGGGAGGCTTCTCTGGAAACACCATATATTTT
V: TRBV2; J: TRBJ1-4; size: few; D: -; CDR3: CASRQRTNEKLFF; DNA: TGTGCCAGCAGGCAGCGGACTAATGAAAAACTGTTTTTT
V: TRBV5-1; J: TRBJ1-1; size: -; D: TRBD1; CDR3: CASSLEDRGTEAFF; DNA: TGCGCCAGCAGCTTGGAAGACAGGGGCACTGAAGCTTTCTTT
V: TRBV7-2; J: TRBJ1-5; size: -; D: TRBD1; CDR3: CASSLRQGFNQPQHF; DNA: TGTGCCAGCAGCTTGCGACAGGGGTTCAATCAGCCCCAGCATTTT
V: TRBV7-2; J: TRBJ2-1; size: -; D: TRBD2; CDR3: CASSLVSGTSGPEQFF; DNA: TGTGCCAGCAGCTTAGTCTCCGGGACTAGCGGTCCTGAGCAGTTCTTC
V: TRBV21-1; J: TRBJ1-1; size: -; D: -; CDR3: CASSIDRGYTEAFF; DNA: TGTGCCAGCAGCATTGACAGGGGGTACACTGAAGCTTTCTTT
V: TRBV2; J: TRBJ2-3; size: -; D: TRBD2; CDR3: CASSYGTSGDTQYF; DNA: TGTGCCAGCAGTTACGGGACTAGCGGTGATACGCAGTATTTT
V: TRBV4-3; J: TRBJ2-5; size: -; D: TRBD1; CDR3: CASSTGQGVQETQYF; DNA: TGCGCCAGCAGCACGGGACAGGGGGTACAAGAGACCCAGTACTTC
V: TRBV7-2; J: TRBJ2-7; size: once; D: TRBD2; CDR3: CASRRRLAGGADEQYF; DNA: TGTGCCAGCAGACGAAGACTAGCGGGGGGTGCGGACGAGCAGTACTTC
V: TRBV18; J: TRBJ1-6; size: -; D: -; CDR3: CASSPTGRGNSPLHF; DNA: TGTGCCAGCTCACCGACAGGCCGCGGGAATTCACCCCTCCACTTT
V: TRBV7-2; J: TRBJ2-3; size: -; D: TRBD2; CDR3: CASSPWTSGALQGGQYF; DNA: TGTGCCAGCAGCCCCTGGACTAGCGGGGCCCTCCAGGGTGGGCAGTATTTT
V: TRBV7-9; J: TRBJ1-3; size: once; D: TRBD1; CDR3: CASSPPGTVGVSGNTIYF; DNA: TGTGCCAGCAGCCCTCCCGGGACAGTTGGAGTCTCTGGAAACACCATATATTTT
V: TRBV7-2; J: TRBJ2-7; size: -; D: TRBD2; CDR3: CASSPFSGGASYEQYF; DNA: TGTGCCAGCAGCCCGTTTAGCGGGGGGGCCTCCTACGAGCAGTACTTC
V: TRBV19; J: TRBJ2-3; size: -; D: TRBD2; CDR3: CASSNRGLASTDTQYF; DNA: TGTGCCAGTAGTAACCGGGGACTAGCGTCCACAGATACGCAGTATTTT
V: TRBV19; J: TRBJ1-1; size: -; D: -; CDR3: CASSIGTETEAFF; DNA: TGTGCCAGTAGTATAGGGACAGAGACTGAAGCTTTCTTT
V: TRBV12-3/TRBV12-4; J: TRBJ2-5; size: -; D: -; CDR3: CASREEYQETQYF; DNA: TGTGCCAGCAGGGAGGAGTACCAAGAGACCCAGTACTTC
V: TRBV5-1; J: TRBJ2-3; size: once; D: TRBD2; CDR3: CASSLVASGGPGDTQYF; DNA: TGCGCCAGCAGCTTGGTGGCTAGCGGGGGGCCCGGAGATACGCAGTATTTT
V: TRBV9; J: TRBJ2-7; size: -; D: TRBD1; CDR3: CASSPLGQGAVYEQYF; DNA: TGTGCCAGCAGCCCCCTGGGACAGGGGGCGGTGTACGAGCAGTACTTC
V: TRBV6-2/TRBV6-3; J: TRBJ2-2; size: -; D: TRBD2; CDR3: CASTPGLANTGELFF; DNA: TGTGCCAGCACCCCGGGACTAGCAAATACCGGGGAGCTGTTTTTT
V: TRBV6-5; J: TRBJ2-5; size: -; D: -; CDR3: CASSPEQGVETQYF; DNA: TGTGCCAGCAGCCCGGAACAGGGAGTGGAGACCCAGTACTTC
V: TRBV7-2; J: TRBJ1-4; size: few; D: TRBD1; CDR3: CASSPGTVNEKLFF; DNA: TGTGCCAGCAGCCCGGGGACAGTTAATGAAAAACTGTTTTTT
V: TRBV5-4; J: TRBJ2-3; size: -; D: -; CDR3: CASSLGLTTDTQYF; DNA: TGTGCCAGCAGCTTGGGCCTAACCACAGATACGCAGTATTTT
V: TRBV7-8; J: TRBJ1-1; size: -; D: -; CDR3: CASSPLDRYTEAFF; DNA: TGTGCCAGCAGCCCCTTGGACAGATACACTGAAGCTTTCTTT
V: TRBV6-6; J: TRBJ2-5; size: -; D: -; CDR3: CASSQARATQYF; DNA: TGTGCCAGCAGCCAGGCCAGAGCGACCCAGTACTTC
V: TRBV28; J: TRBJ1-2; size: -; D: TRBD1; CDR3: CASSDTGGYGYTF; DNA: TGTGCCAGCAGCGATACAGGGGGGTATGGCTACACCTTC
V: TRBV6-2/TRBV6-3; J: TRBJ1-2; size: -; D: -; CDR3: CASSSTGSGAYGYTF; DNA: TGTGCCAGCAGTTCCACAGGGTCTGGAGCCTATGGCTACACCTTC
V: TRBV5-6; J: TRBJ1-1; size: few; D: -; CDR3: CASSLGGASAEAFF; DNA: TGTGCCAGCAGCTTGGGTGGGGCCTCTGCTGAAGCTTTCTTT
V: TRBV29-1; J: TRBJ2-7; size: -; D: -; CDR3: CSVRGDEQYF; DNA: TGCAGCGTGCGAGGCGACGAGCAGTACTTC
V: TRBV11-3; J: TRBJ2-7; size: -; D: TRBD2; CDR3: CASSGGGSSYEQYF; DNA: TGTGCCAGCAGCGGGGGGGGAAGCTCCTACGAGCAGTACTTC
V: TRBV28; J: TRBJ1-2; size: -; D: TRBD1; CDR3: CASIHRDRVYGYTF; DNA: TGTGCCAGCATCCACCGGGACAGGGTTTATGGCTACACCTTC
V: TRBV7-8; J: TRBJ1-2; size: -; D: -; CDR3: CASSLSQGGYGYTF; DNA: TGTGCCAGCAGCTTGTCCCAGGGTGGCTATGGCTACACCTTC
V: TRBV18; J: TRBJ1-6; size: -; D: TRBD1; CDR3: CASSPRTGGLSYNSPLHF; DNA: TGTGCCAGCTCACCTAGGACAGGGGGCCTCTCCTATAATTCACCCCTCCACTTT
V: TRBV3-1/TRBV3-2; J: TRBJ2-2; size: once; D: TRBD1; CDR3: CASRAGTGITGELFF; DNA: TGTGCCAGTCGCGCGGGGACAGGGATTACCGGGGAGCTGTTTTTT
V: TRBV27; J: TRBJ2-7; size: -; D: -; CDR3: CASSRGRGYEQYF; DNA: TGTGCCAGCAGCCGGGGGAGGGGGTACGAGCAGTACTTC
V: TRBV4-3; J: TRBJ1-2; size: -; D: -; CDR3: CASSQDRGIYGYTF; DNA: TGCGCCAGCAGCCAAGATCGGGGGATCTATGGCTACACCTTC
V: TRBV2; J: TRBJ1-4; size: -; D: -; CDR3: CASRAEVGEKLFF; DNA: TGTGCCAGCAGGGCTGAGGTTGGTGAAAAACTGTTTTTT